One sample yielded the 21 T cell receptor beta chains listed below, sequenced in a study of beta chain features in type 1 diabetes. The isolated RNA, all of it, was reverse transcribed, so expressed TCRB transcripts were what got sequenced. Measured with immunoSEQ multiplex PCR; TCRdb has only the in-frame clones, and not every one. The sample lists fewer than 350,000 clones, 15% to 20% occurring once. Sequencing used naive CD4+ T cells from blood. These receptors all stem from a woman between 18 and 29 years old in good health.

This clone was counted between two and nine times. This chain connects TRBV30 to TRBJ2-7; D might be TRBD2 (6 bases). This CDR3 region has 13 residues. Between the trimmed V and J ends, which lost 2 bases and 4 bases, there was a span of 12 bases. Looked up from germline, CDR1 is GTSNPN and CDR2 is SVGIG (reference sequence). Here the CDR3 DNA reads TGTGCCTGGAGTATCCCGGGGAGGTACGAGCAGTACTTC. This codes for CAWSIPGRYEQYF.

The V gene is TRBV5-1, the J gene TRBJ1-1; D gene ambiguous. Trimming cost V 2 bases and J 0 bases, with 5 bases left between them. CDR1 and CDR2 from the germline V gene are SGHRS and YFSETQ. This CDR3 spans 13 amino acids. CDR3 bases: TGCGCCAGCAGCTTACAGATGAACACTGAAGCTTTCTTT. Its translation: CASSLQMNTEAFF.

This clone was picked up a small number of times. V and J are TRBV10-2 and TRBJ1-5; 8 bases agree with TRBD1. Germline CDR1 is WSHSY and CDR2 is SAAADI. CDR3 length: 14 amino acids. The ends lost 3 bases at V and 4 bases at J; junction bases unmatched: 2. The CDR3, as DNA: TGCGCCAGCAGTGAAACAGGGGGGAATCAGCCCCAGCATTTT. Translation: CASSETGGNQPQHF.

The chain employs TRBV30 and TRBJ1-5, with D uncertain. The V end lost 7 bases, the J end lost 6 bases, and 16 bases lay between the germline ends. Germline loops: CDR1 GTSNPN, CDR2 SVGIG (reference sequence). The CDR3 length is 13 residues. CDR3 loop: CAFRESRGQPQHF. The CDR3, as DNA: TGTGCCTTTAGGGAGAGCCGCGGTCAGCCCCAGCATTTT.

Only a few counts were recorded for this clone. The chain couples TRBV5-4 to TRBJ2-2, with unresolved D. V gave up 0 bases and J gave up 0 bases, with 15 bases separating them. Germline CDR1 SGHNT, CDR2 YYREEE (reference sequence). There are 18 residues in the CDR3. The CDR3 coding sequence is TGTGCCAGCAGCTTGGACATGGTTGGCGGATCGAACACCGGGGAGCTGTTTTTT. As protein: CASSLDMVGGSNTGELFF.

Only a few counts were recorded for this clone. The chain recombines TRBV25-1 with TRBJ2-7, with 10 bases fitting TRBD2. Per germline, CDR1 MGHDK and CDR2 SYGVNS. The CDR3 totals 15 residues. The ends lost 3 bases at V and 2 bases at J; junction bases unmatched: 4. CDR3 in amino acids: CASSESSGGTYEQYF. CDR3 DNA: TGTGCCAGCAGTGAGTCTAGCGGGGGAACCTACGAGCAGTACTTC.

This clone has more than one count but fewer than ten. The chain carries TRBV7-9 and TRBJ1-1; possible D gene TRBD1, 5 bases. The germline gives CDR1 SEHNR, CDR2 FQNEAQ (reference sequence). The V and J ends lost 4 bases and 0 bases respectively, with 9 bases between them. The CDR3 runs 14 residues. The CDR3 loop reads CASSSTVLNTEAFF. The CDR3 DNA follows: TGTGCCAGCAGCTCGACAGTTTTGAACACTGAAGCTTTCTTT.

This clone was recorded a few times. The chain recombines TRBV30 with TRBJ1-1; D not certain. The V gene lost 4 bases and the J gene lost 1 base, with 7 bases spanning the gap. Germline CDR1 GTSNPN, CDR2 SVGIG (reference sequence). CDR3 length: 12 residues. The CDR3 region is CAWTAGNTEAFF. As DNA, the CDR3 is TGTGCCTGGACGGCAGGGAACACTGAAGCTTTCTTT.

CDR3 sequence: CASSQGLGVETQYF. CDR3 coding DNA: TGCGCCAGCAGCCAGGGACTAGGTGTCGAGACCCAGTACTTC. V gene TRBV4-1 combines with J gene TRBJ2-5, with 8 nucleotides matching TRBD2. Germline V lookup: CDR1 MGHRA, CDR2 YSYEKL. The V segment lost 3 bases and the J segment 5 bases; nucleotides outside the gene matches: 5. The CDR3 is 14 residues long.

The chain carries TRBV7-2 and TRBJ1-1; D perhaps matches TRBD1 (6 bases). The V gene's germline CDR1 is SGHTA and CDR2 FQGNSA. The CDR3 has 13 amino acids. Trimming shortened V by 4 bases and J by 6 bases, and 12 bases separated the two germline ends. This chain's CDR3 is CASSSTRQAEAFF. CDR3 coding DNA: TGTGCCAGCAGCTCGACCCGACAGGCTGAAGCTTTCTTT.

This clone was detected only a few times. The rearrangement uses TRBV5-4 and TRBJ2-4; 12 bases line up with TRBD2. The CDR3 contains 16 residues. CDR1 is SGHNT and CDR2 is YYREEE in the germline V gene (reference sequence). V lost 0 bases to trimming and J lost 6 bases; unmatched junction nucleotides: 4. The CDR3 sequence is CASSLGQTSGGNIQYF. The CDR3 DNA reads TGTGCCAGCAGCTTGGGCCAGACTAGCGGGGGAAACATTCAGTACTTC.

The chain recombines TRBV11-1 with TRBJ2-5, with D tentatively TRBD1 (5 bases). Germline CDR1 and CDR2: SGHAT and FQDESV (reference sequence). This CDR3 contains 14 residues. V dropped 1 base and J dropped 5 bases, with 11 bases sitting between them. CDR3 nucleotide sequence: TGTGCCAGCAGCTTAGAACAAGGGGTGGAGACCCAGTACTTC. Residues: CASSLEQGVETQYF.

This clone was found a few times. CDR3 residues: CASSVGAGAAYEQYF. The CDR3 DNA reads TGTGCCAGCAGCGTAGGGGCGGGAGCGGCCTACGAGCAGTACTTC. The chain combines TRBV9 with TRBJ2-7; 7 bases are a match to TRBD2. Trimming took 0 bases from V and 2 from J; bases not matched to a gene: 5. This CDR3 has 15 residues. The germline V gene encodes CDR1 SGDLS and CDR2 YYNGEE.

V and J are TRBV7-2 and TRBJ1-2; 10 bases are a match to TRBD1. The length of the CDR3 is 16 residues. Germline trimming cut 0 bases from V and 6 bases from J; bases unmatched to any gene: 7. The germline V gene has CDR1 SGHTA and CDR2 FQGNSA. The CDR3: CASSLAMGQGQHGYTF. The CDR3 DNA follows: TGTGCCAGCAGCTTAGCGATGGGACAGGGGCAACATGGCTACACCTTC.

The CDR3 region is CASSFGTSGSQETQYF. CDR3 nucleotide sequence: TGTGCCAGCAGCTTTGGGACTAGCGGGAGTCAAGAGACCCAGTACTTC. The V gene is TRBV11-2, the J gene TRBJ2-5; 14 bases map to TRBD2. The J segment lost 2 bases and the V segment lost 3 bases, leaving 2 bases of the junction unmatched. This CDR3 spans 16 amino acids. CDR1 is SGHAT and CDR2 is FQNNGV in the germline V gene.

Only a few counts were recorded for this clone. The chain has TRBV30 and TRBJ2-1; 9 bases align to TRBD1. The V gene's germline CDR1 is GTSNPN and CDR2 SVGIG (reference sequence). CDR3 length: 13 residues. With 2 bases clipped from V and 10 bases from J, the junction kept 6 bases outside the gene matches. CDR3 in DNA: TGTGCCTGGAGTAACAGGGGGCGGGGGGAGCAGTTCTTC. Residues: CAWSNRGRGEQFF.

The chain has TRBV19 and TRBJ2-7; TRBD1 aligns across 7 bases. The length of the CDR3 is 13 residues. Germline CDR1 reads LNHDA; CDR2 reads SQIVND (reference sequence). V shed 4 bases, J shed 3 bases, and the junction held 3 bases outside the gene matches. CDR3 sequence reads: CASSKDRDYEQYF. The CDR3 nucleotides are TGTGCCAGTAGTAAAGACAGGGACTACGAGCAGTACTTC.

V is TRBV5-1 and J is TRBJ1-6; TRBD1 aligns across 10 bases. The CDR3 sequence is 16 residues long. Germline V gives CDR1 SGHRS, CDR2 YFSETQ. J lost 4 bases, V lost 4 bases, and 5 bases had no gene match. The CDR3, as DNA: TGCGCCAGCAGCCGTCCGGACAGGGGGTATAATTCACCCCTCCACTTT. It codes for CASSRPDRGYNSPLHF.

CDR3 bases: TGTGCCAGCAGCGTATCGGGGGACAGGGGTACCTACGAGCAGTACTTC. Its translation: CASSVSGDRGTYEQYF. The V call is TRBV9, the J call TRBJ2-7, with 10 positions matching TRBD1. The CDR3 is 16 amino acids. Germline-derived CDR1 and CDR2 are SGDLS and YYNGEE. Losses at the gene ends were 1 base for V and 2 bases for J; bases not matched to a gene: 6.

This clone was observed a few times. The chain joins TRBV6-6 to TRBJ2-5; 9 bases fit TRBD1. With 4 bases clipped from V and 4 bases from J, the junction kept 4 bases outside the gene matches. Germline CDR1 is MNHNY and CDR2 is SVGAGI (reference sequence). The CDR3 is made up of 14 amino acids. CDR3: CASSFPGQGETQYF. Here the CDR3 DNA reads TGTGCCAGCAGTTTTCCGGGACAGGGAGAGACCCAGTACTTC.

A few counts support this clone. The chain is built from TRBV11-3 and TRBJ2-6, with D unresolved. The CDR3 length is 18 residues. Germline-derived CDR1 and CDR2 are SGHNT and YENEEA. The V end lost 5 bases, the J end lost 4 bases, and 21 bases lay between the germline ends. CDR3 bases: TGTGCCAGCAGCGCATCACCCATGAGCCCGCGGGGGGCCAACGTCCTGACTTTC. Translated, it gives CASSASPMSPRGANVLTF.